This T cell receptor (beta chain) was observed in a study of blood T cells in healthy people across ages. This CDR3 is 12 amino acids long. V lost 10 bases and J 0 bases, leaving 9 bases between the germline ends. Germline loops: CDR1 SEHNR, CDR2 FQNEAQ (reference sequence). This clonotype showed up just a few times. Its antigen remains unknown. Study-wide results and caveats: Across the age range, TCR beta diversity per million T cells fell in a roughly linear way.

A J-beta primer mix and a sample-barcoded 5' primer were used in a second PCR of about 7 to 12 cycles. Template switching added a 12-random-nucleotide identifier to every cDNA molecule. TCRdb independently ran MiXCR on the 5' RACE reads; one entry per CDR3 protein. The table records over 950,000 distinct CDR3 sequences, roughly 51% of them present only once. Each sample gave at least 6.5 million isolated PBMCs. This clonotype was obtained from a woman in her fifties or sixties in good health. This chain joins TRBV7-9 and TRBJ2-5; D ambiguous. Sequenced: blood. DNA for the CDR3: TGTGCCACTGAGAGTTACCAAGAGACCCAGTACTTC. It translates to CATESYQETQYF.